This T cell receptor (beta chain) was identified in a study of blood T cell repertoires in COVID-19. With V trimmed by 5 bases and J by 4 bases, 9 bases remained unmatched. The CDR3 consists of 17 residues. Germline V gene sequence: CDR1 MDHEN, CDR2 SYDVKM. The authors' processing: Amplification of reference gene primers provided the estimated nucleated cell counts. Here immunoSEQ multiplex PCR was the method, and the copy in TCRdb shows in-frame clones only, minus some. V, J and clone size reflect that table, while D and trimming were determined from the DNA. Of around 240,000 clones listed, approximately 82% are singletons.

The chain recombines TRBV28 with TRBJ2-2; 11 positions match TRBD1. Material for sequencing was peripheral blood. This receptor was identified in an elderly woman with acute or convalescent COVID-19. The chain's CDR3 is CASSQWRTGGSTGELFF. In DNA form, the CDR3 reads TGTGCCAGCAGTCAGTGGAGGACAGGGGGCAGCACCGGGGAGCTGTTTTTT.